Below, 4 T cell receptor beta chains from the same sample are listed, as sequenced in a study of blood T cells in healthy people across ages. Next came a second PCR, run for about 7 to 11 cycles, which used a sample-barcoded 5' primer along with a J-beta primer mix. TCRdb re-analysed the 5' RACE reads in MiXCR, keeping a single row per CDR3 protein. The sample includes hundreds of thousands of distinct CDR3 sequences, roughly 44% seen only once; the top ten take roughly 20%. Sequenced: blood. These receptors were taken from a woman aged 55-69 years in good health.

The chain carries TRBV20-1 and TRBJ2-3; D possibly corresponds to TRBD1 (7 bases). There are 14 residues in the CDR3. Germline V gene sequence: CDR1 DFQATT, CDR2 SNEGSKA (reference sequence). With 7 bases removed from V and 5 bases from J, the gap between germline ends came to 19 bases. The chain's CDR3 is CSVQPGGSGDTQYF. CDR3 nucleotides: TGCAGTGTGCAGCCAGGGGGGTCGGGAGATACGCAGTATTTT.

The J gene is TRBJ2-1, the V gene TRBV2, with 11 bases aligning to TRBD2. Unmatched junction bases numbered 13, after V lost 6 bases and J lost 12 bases. The CDR3 totals 15 residues. Germline CDR1 and CDR2: SNHLY and FYNNEI. The DNA of the CDR3 is TGTGCCAGCAGCCAACTAGCGGGGGCCTACACTGGGCAGTTCTTC. Encoded protein: CASSQLAGAYTGQFF.

The rearrangement joins TRBV12-3 or TRBV12-4 to TRBJ2-5; D is possibly TRBD1 (6 bases). The germline V and J ends were trimmed by 5 bases and 5 bases, with 12 bases remaining between them. There are 13 residues in the CDR3. CDR3 region: CASSGQLAETQYF. In DNA, the CDR3 is TGTGCCAGCAGTGGACAGTTGGCGGAGACCCAGTACTTC.

This clonotype was detected only a few times. V and J are TRBV6-1 and TRBJ2-3; 8 bases align to TRBD2. This CDR3 region has 18 residues. From germline, CDR1 is MNHNS and CDR2 SASEGT. The V segment lost 2 bases and the J segment 2 bases; nucleotides outside the gene matches: 12. The CDR3 reads CASSENPREAPTTDTQYF. The DNA for the CDR3 is TGTGCCAGCAGTGAAAACCCGCGGGAGGCTCCTACCACAGATACGCAGTATTTT.